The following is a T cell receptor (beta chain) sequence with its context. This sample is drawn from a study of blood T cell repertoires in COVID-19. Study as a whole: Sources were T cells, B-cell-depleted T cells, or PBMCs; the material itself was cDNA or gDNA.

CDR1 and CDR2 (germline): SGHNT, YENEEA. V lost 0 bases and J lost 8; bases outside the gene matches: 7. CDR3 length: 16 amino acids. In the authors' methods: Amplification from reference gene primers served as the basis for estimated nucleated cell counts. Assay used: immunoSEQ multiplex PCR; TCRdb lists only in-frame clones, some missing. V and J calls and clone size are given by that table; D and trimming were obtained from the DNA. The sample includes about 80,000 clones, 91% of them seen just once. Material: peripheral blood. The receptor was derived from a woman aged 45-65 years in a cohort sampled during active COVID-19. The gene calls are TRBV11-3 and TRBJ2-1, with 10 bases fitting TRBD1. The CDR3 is CASSLERQGAFYEQFF. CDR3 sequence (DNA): TGTGCCAGCAGCTTAGAACGACAGGGGGCTTTCTATGAGCAGTTCTTC.